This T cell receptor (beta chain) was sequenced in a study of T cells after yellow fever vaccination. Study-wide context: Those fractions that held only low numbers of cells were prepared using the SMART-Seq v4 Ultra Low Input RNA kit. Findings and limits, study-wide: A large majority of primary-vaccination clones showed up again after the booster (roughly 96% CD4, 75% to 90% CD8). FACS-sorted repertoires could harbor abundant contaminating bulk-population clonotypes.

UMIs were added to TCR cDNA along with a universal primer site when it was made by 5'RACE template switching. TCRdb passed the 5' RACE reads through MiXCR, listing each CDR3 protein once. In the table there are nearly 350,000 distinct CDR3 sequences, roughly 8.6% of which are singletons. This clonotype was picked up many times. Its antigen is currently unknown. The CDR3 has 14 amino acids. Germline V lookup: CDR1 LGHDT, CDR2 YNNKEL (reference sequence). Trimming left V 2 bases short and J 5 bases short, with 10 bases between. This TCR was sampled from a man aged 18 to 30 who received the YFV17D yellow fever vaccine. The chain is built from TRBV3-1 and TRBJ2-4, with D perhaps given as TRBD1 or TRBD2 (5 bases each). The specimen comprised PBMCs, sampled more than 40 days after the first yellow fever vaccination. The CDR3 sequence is CASSQRDGENIQYF. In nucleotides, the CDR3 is TGTGCCAGCAGCCAACGGGACGGAGAAAACATTCAGTACTTC.